These 23 T cell receptor beta chains came from one sample sequenced in a study of immune reconstitution after stem cell transplant in scleroderma. TCRdb recomputed calls from the RT-PCR reads with MiXCR, one row per CDR3 protein. Of approximately 3,700 distinct CDR3 sequences listed, roughly 5.8% are singletons. The specimen was taken before or after autologous hematopoietic stem cell transplantation (not recorded which). These receptor sequences come from a female donor with systemic sclerosis.

This clonotype showed up many times. The rearrangement joins TRBV20-1 to TRBJ2-7; 9 bases line up with TRBD1. The V segment lost 3 bases and the J segment 2 bases; nucleotides outside the gene matches: 5. The CDR3 has 14 amino acids. Germline CDR1 and CDR2: DFQATT and SNEGSKA (reference sequence). CDR3 residues: CSARRDRVPYEQYF. CDR3 coding DNA: TGCAGTGCTAGGAGGGACAGGGTTCCCTACGAGCAGTACTTC.

This clonotype is deemed medium-sized. The rearrangement links TRBV7-8 to TRBJ1-1; no definite D call. Per the germline V gene, CDR1 is SGHVS and CDR2 is FQNEAQ. Trimming pared 3 bases from V and 2 bases from J, leaving 7 bases between. This CDR3 spans 13 amino acids. CDR3 residues: CASSFNRNTEAFF. CDR3 nucleotides: TGTGCCAGCAGCTTCAACAGAAACACTGAAGCTTTCTTT.

In this sample, this clonotype is medium-sized (0.01 to 0.1%). This rearrangement joins TRBV20-1 to TRBJ2-6; the D is unclear. CDR1 is DFQATT, CDR2 SNEGSKA, per germline (reference sequence). Trimming shortened V by 8 bases and J by 0 bases, and 8 bases separated the two germline ends. The CDR3 is made up of 13 amino acids. As DNA, the CDR3 is TGCAGTACGGTAAACTCTGGGGCCAACGTCCTGACTTTC. Its translation: CSTVNSGANVLTF.

Within the sample, this clonotype is medium-sized (0.01 to 0.1%). This chain uses TRBV20-1 with TRBJ2-5; D is possibly TRBD2 (6 bases). Trimming took off 2 bases at V and 2 bases at J, with 18 bases between the two ends. Germline CDR1 is DFQATT and CDR2 is SNEGSKA (reference sequence). This CDR3 has 16 amino acids. The CDR3 spells CSARPYSGPRQETQYF. The CDR3 DNA follows: TGCAGTGCTAGACCTTACAGCGGGCCGCGGCAAGAGACCCAGTACTTC.

In its sample, this clonotype ranks as medium-sized (0.01 to 0.1%). The gene calls are TRBV7-3 and TRBJ1-5; tentatively, D is TRBD1 (5 bases). Germline loops: CDR1 SGHTA, CDR2 FQGTGA. This CDR3 spans 15 amino acids. Between the trimmed V and J ends, which lost 5 bases and 4 bases, there was a span of 15 bases. Here the CDR3 reads CASSPSGGLNQPQHF. The CDR3 nucleotides read TGTGCCAGCAGCCCCTCGGGGGGACTAAATCAGCCCCAGCATTTT.

The chain carries TRBV5-6 and TRBJ1-4; a possible D gene is TRBD1 (6 bases). The germline gives CDR1 SGHDT, CDR2 YYEEEE. There are 14 residues in the CDR3. V lost 3 bases, J lost 8 bases, and 14 bases lay in between. The DNA for the CDR3 is TGTGCCAGCAGCTATCCGACAGGAGAGGAAAAACTGTTTTTT. Protein product: CASSYPTGEEKLFF.

This clonotype is categorized as large. The V gene is TRBV7-3, the J gene TRBJ2-1; 14 nucleotides line up with TRBD2. The germline CDR1 and CDR2 sequences are SGHTA and FQGTGA. The CDR3 contains 18 residues. V shed 2 bases, J shed 6 bases, and the junction held 9 bases outside the gene matches. The CDR3 sequence: CASSLVGTSGSNGNEQFF. The CDR3 DNA follows: TGTGCCAGCAGCTTAGTTGGGACTAGCGGGAGTAATGGCAATGAGCAGTTCTTC. Based on the CDR3 plus reference TRBV7-3 and TRBJ2-1, the full variable domain is GAGVSQTPSNKVTEKGKYVELRCDPISGHTALYWYRQSLGQGPEFLIYFQGTGAADDSGLPNDRFFAVRPEGSVSTLKIQRTERGDSAVYLCASSLVGTSGSNGNEQFFGPGTRLTVL.

This clonotype is categorized as medium-sized. The rearrangement links TRBV29-1 to TRBJ2-7; a possible D gene is TRBD1 (5 bases). The CDR3 is 14 residues long. With 5 bases removed from V and 0 bases from J, the gap between germline ends came to 14 bases. CDR1 and CDR2 from the germline V gene are SQVTM and ANQGSEA. CDR3: CSVMRKGVSYEQYF. For the CDR3, the DNA is TGCAGCGTTATGAGAAAAGGGGTCTCCTACGAGCAGTACTTC.

In its sample, this clonotype is medium-sized. J is TRBJ1-2 and V is TRBV10-3; D gene unclear. CDR1 and CDR2 (germline): ENHRY, SYGVKD. The CDR3 extends over 13 amino acids. V gave up 3 bases and J gave up 5 bases, with 10 bases separating them. The DNA for the CDR3 is TGTGCCATCAGTGAAAGGACTACTTATGGCTACACCTTC. It codes for CAISERTTYGYTF.

This clonotype is classed as medium-sized. The chain has TRBV20-1 and TRBJ1-3, with D tentatively TRBD1 (5 bases). The CDR3 extends over 16 amino acids. In germline, CDR1 is DFQATT, CDR2 SNEGSKA (reference sequence). V lost 5 bases, J lost 0 bases, and 17 bases lay in between. The CDR3, as DNA: TGCAGTGCTTATAACCCCAGGGAGAGCTCTGGAAACACCATATATTTT. Translation gives CSAYNPRESSGNTIYF.

By share of the sample, this clonotype is medium-sized. The rearrangement links TRBV3-1 to TRBJ2-5; 9 bases align to TRBD2. Germline lookup yields CDR1 LGHDT and CDR2 YNNKEL (reference sequence). V lost 0 bases and J lost 5; bases outside the gene matches: 10. The CDR3 is 17 amino acids. CDR3 sequence: CASSQDVASGKGETQYF. CDR3 nucleotides: TGTGCCAGCAGCCAAGATGTGGCTAGCGGGAAGGGGGAGACCCAGTACTTC.

By frequency in the sample, this clonotype is medium-sized. The chain joins TRBV29-1 to TRBJ2-1; tentative D call: TRBD2 (6 bases). This CDR3 spans 12 amino acids. Trimming removed 6 bases from V and 10 bases from J, with 16 bases in between. Germline CDR1 and CDR2: SQVTM and ANQGSEA. CDR3 in amino acids: CSVPGTSSEQFF. The CDR3 DNA reads as TGCAGCGTCCCCGGGACTTCCAGCGAGCAGTTCTTC.

By share of the sample, this clonotype is medium-sized. J is TRBJ2-1 and V is TRBV4-2; 9 bases line up with TRBD2. Germline CDR1 reads LGHNA; CDR2 reads YNFKEQ. The CDR3 totals 20 residues. J gave up 10 bases and V 0 bases, and 22 bases lay outside the gene matches. The CDR3 DNA follows: TGTGCCAGCAGCCAAGAGTCCATATCTTTCGGGCTAGCGGGACGTAGAGAGCAGTTCTTC. This encodes CASSQESISFGLAGRREQFF.

This clonotype is medium-sized. The V call is TRBV6-5, the J call TRBJ2-2, with TRBD2 matching 7 bases. This CDR3 has 16 residues. Germline V gene sequence: CDR1 MNHEY, CDR2 SVGAGI. Unmatched junction bases numbered 8, after V lost 0 bases and J lost 7 bases. CDR3 loop: CASSYSLGGTGGELFF. The CDR3 region has the DNA TGTGCCAGCAGTTACTCCTTGGGGGGGACGGGCGGGGAGCTGTTTTTT.

Within the sample, this clonotype is medium-sized. This chain links TRBV20-1 with TRBJ1-5, with D possibly matching TRBD1 (5 bases). There are 13 residues in the CDR3. Germline loops: CDR1 DFQATT, CDR2 SNEGSKA (reference sequence). With 5 bases removed from V and 4 bases from J, the gap between germline ends came to 12 bases. CDR3 region: CSADSGTNQPQHF. CDR3 nucleotide sequence: TGCAGTGCTGATTCCGGGACTAATCAGCCCCAGCATTTT.

By proportion, this clonotype is medium-sized. The J gene is TRBJ1-2, the V gene TRBV20-1; 8 bases are a match to TRBD1. The CDR3 consists of 14 residues. The V gene end was trimmed by 5 bases and the J gene end by 8 bases; junction bases not matched to a gene: 13. The germline gives CDR1 DFQATT, CDR2 SNEGSKA (reference sequence). The CDR3 is CSASNPQGAGGYTF. The CDR3 nucleotides read TGCAGTGCTTCGAACCCGCAGGGGGCAGGAGGCTACACCTTC.

This clonotype has a handful of counts. This chain uses TRBV7-6 with TRBJ1-2; 7 positions agree with TRBD1. Looked up from germline, CDR1 is SGHVS and CDR2 is FNYEAQ. Trimming removed 1 base from V and 7 bases from J; junction bases left unmatched: 9. This CDR3 has 15 residues. The CDR3: CASSLEETGSLGYTF. The CDR3 DNA reads TGTGCCAGCAGCTTAGAGGAGACAGGGAGTCTTGGCTACACCTTC.

This clonotype counts as medium-sized. This chain uses TRBV3-1 with TRBJ1-1; unclear D gene. Per germline, CDR1 LGHDT and CDR2 YNNKEL (reference sequence). CDR3 size: 14 residues. The ends were cut back, 4 bases at V and 1 base at J, with 10 bases in the middle. The CDR3 reads CASSPRVGNTEAFF. CDR3 sequence (DNA): TGTGCCAGCAGCCCTAGGGTTGGGAACACTGAAGCTTTCTTT.

This clonotype was detected many times. The chain employs TRBV5-1 and TRBJ2-5; TRBD2 matches 7 bases. V dropped 4 bases and J dropped 3; count of bases not matched to a gene: 9. The CDR3 extends over 15 amino acids. Germline values: CDR1 SGHRS, CDR2 YFSETQ. CDR3 DNA: TGCGCCAGCAGCCTCCTCGGTCTAGCGGAAGAGACCCAGTACTTC. It specifies CASSLLGLAEETQYF.

This clonotype is medium-sized within its sample. The rearrangement uses TRBV7-6 and TRBJ2-1, with 10 positions matching TRBD2. V trimming: 4 bases; J trimming: 6 bases; junction bases outside the gene matches: 15. CDR1 is SGHVS and CDR2 is FNYEAQ in the germline V gene. CDR3 length: 18 residues. CDR3 sequence reads: CASSSLFELAGVVNEQFF. As DNA, the CDR3 is TGTGCCAGCAGCTCCCTCTTTGAGCTAGCGGGAGTTGTCAATGAGCAGTTCTTC.

This clonotype is medium-sized by share. The genes are TRBV9 and TRBJ1-2; D is uncertain. V lost 6 bases and J lost 3, with 12 bases in between. This CDR3 region has 13 residues. Germline V CDR1 and CDR2: SGDLS, YYNGEE. CDR3 region: CASTLGGDYGYTF. The CDR3 nucleotides read TGTGCCAGCACCCTGGGCGGCGACTATGGCTACACCTTC. The full variable domain, rest sourced from reference TRBV9 and TRBJ1-2, is DSGVTQTPKHLITATGQRVTLRCSPRSGDLSVYWYQQSLDQGLQFLIQYYNGEERAKGNILERFSAQQFPDLHSELNLSSLELGDSALYFCASTLGGDYGYTFGSGTRLTVV.

This clonotype is medium-sized in the sample. The chain recombines TRBV28 with TRBJ1-5, with D perhaps TRBD1 (5 bases). Germline lookup yields CDR1 MDHEN and CDR2 SYDVKM. V shed 7 bases and J shed 3 bases, with 16 bases lying between them. This CDR3 spans 15 amino acids. The CDR3 loop is CASKQGFWDNQPQHF. Written as DNA, the CDR3 is TGTGCCAGCAAGCAGGGTTTTTGGGACAATCAGCCCCAGCATTTT.

This clonotype was seen a few times. This could be a read error, since a much larger clone is one nucleotide away. The CDR3 end shows no conserved phenylalanine or tryptophan, and so a read error is likely. The chain carries TRBV5-6 and TRBJ1-1; D is perhaps TRBD1 (6 bases). Looked up from germline, CDR1 is SGHDT and CDR2 is YYEEEE. The CDR3 length is 16 residues. Trimming removed 4 bases at V and 1 base at J, with 17 bases between. CDR3 DNA: TGTGCCAGCAGCACCATAGGACAGCTACCGAACACTGAAGCTTTCTCT. Protein product: CASSTIGQLPNTEAFS.